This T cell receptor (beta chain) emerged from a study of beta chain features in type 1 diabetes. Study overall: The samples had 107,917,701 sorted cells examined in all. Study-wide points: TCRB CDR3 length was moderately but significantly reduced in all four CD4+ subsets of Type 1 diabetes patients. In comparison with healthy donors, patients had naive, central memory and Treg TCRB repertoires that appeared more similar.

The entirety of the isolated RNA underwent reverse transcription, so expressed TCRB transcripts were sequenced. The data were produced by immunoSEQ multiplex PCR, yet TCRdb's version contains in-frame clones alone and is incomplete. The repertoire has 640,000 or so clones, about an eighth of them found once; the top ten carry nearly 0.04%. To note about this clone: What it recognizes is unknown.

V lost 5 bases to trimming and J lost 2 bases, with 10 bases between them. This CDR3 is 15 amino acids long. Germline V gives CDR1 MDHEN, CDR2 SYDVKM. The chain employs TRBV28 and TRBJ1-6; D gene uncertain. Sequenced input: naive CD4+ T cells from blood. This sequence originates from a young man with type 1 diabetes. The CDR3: CASSGRTPYNSPLHF. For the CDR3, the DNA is TGTGCCAGCAGTGGCCGGACCCCCTATAATTCACCCCTCCACTTT. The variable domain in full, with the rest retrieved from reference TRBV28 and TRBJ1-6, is DVKVTQSSRYLVKRTGEKVFLECVQDMDHENMFWYRQDPGLGLRLIYFSYDVKMKEKGDIPEGYSVSREKKERFSLILESASTNQTSMYLCASSGRTPYNSPLHFGNGTRLTVT.